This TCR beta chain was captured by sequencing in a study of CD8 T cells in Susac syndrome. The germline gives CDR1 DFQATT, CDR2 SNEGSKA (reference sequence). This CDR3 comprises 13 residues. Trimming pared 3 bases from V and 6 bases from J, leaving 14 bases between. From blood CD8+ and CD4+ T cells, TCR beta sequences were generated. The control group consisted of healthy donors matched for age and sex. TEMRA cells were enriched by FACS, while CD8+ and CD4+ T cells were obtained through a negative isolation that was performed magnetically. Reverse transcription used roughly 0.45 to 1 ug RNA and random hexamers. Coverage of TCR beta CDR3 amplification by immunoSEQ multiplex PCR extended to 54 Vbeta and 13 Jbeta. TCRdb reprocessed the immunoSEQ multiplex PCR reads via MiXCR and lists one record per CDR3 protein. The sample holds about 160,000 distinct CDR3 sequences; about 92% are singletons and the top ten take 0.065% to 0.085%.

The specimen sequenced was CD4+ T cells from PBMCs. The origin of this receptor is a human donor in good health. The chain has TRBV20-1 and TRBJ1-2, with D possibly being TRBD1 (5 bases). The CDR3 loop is CSASRTGVDGYTF. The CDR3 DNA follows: TGCAGTGCTAGCCGGACGGGGGTCGATGGCTACACCTTC.